Shown below are 19 T cell receptor beta chains from a single sample sequenced in a study of cytomegalovirus exposure and HLA in healthy donors. The primer mix had 60 Vbeta and 13 Jbeta primers. Libraries were prepared by immunoSEQ multiplex PCR; TCRdb keeps only in-frame clonotypes and omits some of them. The table includes 100,000 to 150,000 clones, approximately 78% detected once. The material sequenced was PBMCs. Source of these receptors: a middle-aged woman in good health and CMV-seronegative.

The rearrangement uses TRBV5-6 and TRBJ2-7; 10 bases map to TRBD1. This CDR3 is built from 15 residues. The junction had 5 bases not matched to a gene; V was cut back by 4 bases and J by 1 base. CDR1 SGHDT and CDR2 YYEEEE come from the germline V gene. The CDR3: CASSPRTGGSYEQYF. CDR3 DNA sequence: TGTGCCAGCAGCCCTCGGACAGGGGGTTCCTACGAGCAGTACTTC.

The chain uses TRBV11-2 and TRBJ2-7; 8 bases are a match to TRBD2. After removal of 3 bases from V and 0 bases from J, the junction contained 10 bases not matched to a gene. The CDR3 totals 17 residues. In germline, CDR1 is SGHAT, CDR2 FQNNGV. This chain's CDR3 is CASSLGRSGVTSYEQYF. The CDR3 DNA follows: TGTGCCAGCAGCTTGGGACGTAGCGGGGTGACCTCCTACGAGCAGTACTTC.

This clone occurred once. The chain carries TRBV28 and TRBJ1-4, with D possibly TRBD1 on 6 matching bases. The germline V and J ends were trimmed by 7 bases and 8 bases, with 11 bases remaining between them. Germline lookup yields CDR1 MDHEN and CDR2 SYDVKM. This CDR3 spans 12 amino acids. This CDR3 reads CASKGGPEKLFF. The CDR3 DNA sequence: TGTGCCAGCAAAGGGGGTCCCGAAAAACTGTTTTTT.

This chain joins TRBV28 and TRBJ1-1, with 9 bases lining up with TRBD1. Trimming took 6 bases from V and 1 from J; bases not matched to a gene: 3. This CDR3 has 14 residues. Per the germline V gene, CDR1 is MDHEN and CDR2 is SYDVKM. The CDR3 protein is CASRLTGGNTEAFF. CDR3 in DNA: TGTGCCAGCAGGTTGACAGGGGGGAACACTGAAGCTTTCTTT.

This clone was observed a handful of times. V is TRBV5-1 and J is TRBJ2-3; 10 nucleotides line up with TRBD2. The CDR3 extends over 15 amino acids. With V trimmed by 4 bases and J by 1 base, 3 bases remained unmatched. CDR1 SGHRS and CDR2 YFSETQ come from the germline V gene. In nucleotides, the CDR3 is TGCGCCAGCAGCAGCGGGAGGGTCGGCACAGATACGCAGTATTTT. Translation gives CASSSGRVGTDTQYF.

This clone has just one count. The V and J genes are TRBV27 and TRBJ2-5; 7 positions match TRBD1. The CDR3 covers 14 residues. The V and J ends lost 6 bases and 2 bases, in that order; junction bases with no gene match: 6. Per germline, CDR1 MNHEY and CDR2 SMNVEV (reference sequence). CDR3: CASRRVRGQETQYF. For the CDR3, the DNA is TGTGCCAGCAGGCGGGTCAGGGGGCAAGAGACCCAGTACTTC.

The rearrangement uses TRBV18 and TRBJ2-3; 12 bases are a match to TRBD2. V shed 1 base, J shed 2 bases, and the junction held 7 bases outside the gene matches. CDR3 length: 18 amino acids. Germline lookup yields CDR1 KGHSH and CDR2 LQKENI. CDR3 region: CASSPRETSGSNTDTQYF. The CDR3 region has the DNA TGTGCCAGCTCACCACGGGAGACTAGCGGGAGTAACACAGATACGCAGTATTTT. Variable domain in full (rest from reference TRBV18 and TRBJ2-3): NAGVMQNPRHLVRRRGQEARLRCSPMKGHSHVYWYRQLPEEGLKFMVYLQKENIIDESGMPKERFSAEFPKEGPSILRIQQVVRGDSAAYFCASSPRETSGSNTDTQYFGPGTRLTVL.

The gene calls are TRBV10-3 and TRBJ2-3, with 9 bases fitting TRBD2. This CDR3 has 17 amino acids. The V and J ends lost 2 bases and 4 bases, in that order; junction bases with no gene match: 10. CDR1 and CDR2 from the germline V gene are ENHRY and SYGVKD. The CDR3 DNA reads as TGTGCCATCAGTGAGCGAGGGGTAGCGGGAGTCGCAGATACGCAGTATTTT. Translation gives CAISERGVAGVADTQYF.

The rearrangement uses TRBV6-1 and TRBJ2-2, with unresolved D. Trimming pared 6 bases from V and 8 bases from J, leaving 10 bases between. CDR1 and CDR2 from the germline V gene are MNHNS and SASEGT. The CDR3 spans 12 residues. The CDR3 nucleotides read TGTGCCAGCAGGATAGCCGCTGGGGAGCTGTTTTTT. It translates to CASRIAAGELFF.

The chain uses TRBV7-2 and TRBJ2-5; TRBD2 matches at 7 bases. The germline CDR1 and CDR2 sequences are SGHTA and FQGNSA. The CDR3 runs to 13 residues. The V gene end was trimmed by 3 bases and the J gene end by 7 bases; junction bases not matched to a gene: 5. The chain's CDR3 is CASSFLGLGTQYF. CDR3 nucleotide sequence: TGTGCCAGCAGCTTCCTAGGACTAGGGACCCAGTACTTC.

The chain is built from TRBV6-4 and TRBJ2-1, with 7 bases that match TRBD2. Per germline, CDR1 MRHNA and CDR2 SNTAGT. The junction had 2 bases not matched to a gene; V was cut back by 0 bases and J by 0 bases. The CDR3 contains 16 residues. CDR3 sequence: CASSDSGGSSYNEQFF. In DNA, the CDR3 is TGTGCCAGCAGTGACTCGGGGGGGAGCTCCTACAATGAGCAGTTCTTC.

V usage is TRBV6-5 and J usage is TRBJ2-7; weak D call: TRBD2 (5 bases). V lost 2 bases and J lost 3, with 17 bases in between. The CDR3 runs 16 residues. Germline loops: CDR1 MNHEY, CDR2 SVGAGI. The CDR3 DNA reads as TGTGCCAGCAGTTACGGTCGGTTCTCGGGAAACTACGAGCAGTACTTC. This sequence encodes CASSYGRFSGNYEQYF.

V and J are TRBV27 and TRBJ2-1; D ambiguous. V was cut by 3 bases and J by 1 base, with 7 bases left in between. Per germline, CDR1 MNHEY and CDR2 SMNVEV (reference sequence). The CDR3 consists of 14 residues. The CDR3 here is CASSLGLSYNEQFF. In nucleotides, the CDR3 is TGTGCCAGCAGTTTGGGCTTATCCTACAATGAGCAGTTCTTC.

This clone was counted a few times. The chain has TRBV11-2 and TRBJ2-2, with 8 bases fitting TRBD2. The CDR3 contains 16 residues. CDR1 and CDR2 (germline): SGHAT, FQNNGV. V lost 4 bases and J lost 4; bases outside the gene matches: 8. Here the CDR3 DNA reads TGTGCCAGCAGCTCCCGGACTAGCCCCAGCACCGGGGAGCTGTTTTTT. Translation gives CASSSRTSPSTGELFF.

There are a few counts of this clone. The chain recombines TRBV7-2 with TRBJ1-1, with TRBD1 matching over 8 bases. Trimming cost V 4 bases and J 3 bases; bases outside gene matches: 4. The CDR3 totals 14 residues. The germline gives CDR1 SGHTA, CDR2 FQGNSA. The chain's CDR3 is CASSSWTGHTEAFF. CDR3 sequence (DNA): TGTGCCAGCAGCTCCTGGACAGGGCACACTGAAGCTTTCTTT.

The chain recombines TRBV19 with TRBJ2-7, with D tentatively TRBD1 (6 bases). Germline V lookup: CDR1 LNHDA, CDR2 SQIVND (reference sequence). CDR3 length: 14 residues. Trimming took 2 bases from V and 3 from J, leaving 11 bases between them. CDR3 sequence reads: CASSISSDSYEQYF. CDR3 DNA: TGTGCCAGTAGTATATCTTCGGACAGCTACGAGCAGTACTTC.

V gene TRBV4-1 combines with J gene TRBJ2-1, with 7 positions matching TRBD2. The length of the CDR3 is 16 residues. V gave up 3 bases and J gave up 2 bases; unmatched junction bases: 7. Per germline, CDR1 MGHRA and CDR2 YSYEKL. This CDR3 is CASSQSTSVAYNEQFF. In DNA, the CDR3 is TGCGCCAGCAGCCAGTCAACTAGCGTCGCCTACAATGAGCAGTTCTTC.

The chain recombines TRBV5-1 with TRBJ1-3, with 8 nucleotides matching TRBD1. The V gene end was trimmed by 0 bases and the J gene end by 0 bases; junction bases not matched to a gene: 5. This CDR3 contains 17 residues. CDR1 and CDR2 (germline): SGHRS, YFSETQ. The CDR3 here is CASSLVGTGHSGNTIYF. CDR3 nucleotide sequence: TGCGCCAGCAGCTTGGTCGGGACAGGCCACTCTGGAAACACCATATATTTT.

The rearrangement uses TRBV28 and TRBJ2-3; 7 bases are shared with TRBD1. The CDR3 runs 11 residues. Germline lookup yields CDR1 MDHEN and CDR2 SYDVKM. The J segment lost 3 bases and the V segment lost 11 bases, leaving 2 bases of the junction unmatched. The CDR3 nucleotides read TGTGCCGTCAGGGGGACAGATACGCAGTATTTT. Its protein is CAVRGTDTQYF.